The 15 T cell receptor beta chains reported below all come from one sample, sequenced in a study of regulatory T cells in long-lasting Graves disease. Combining iRepertoire HTBI primers with Arm-PCR of CDR3 regions, the authors built TCR beta libraries. TCRdb re-analysed the multiplex PCR reads in MiXCR, keeping a single row per CDR3 protein. This table holds a few hundred thousand distinct CDR3 sequences, about 25% found once. Time point denoted: persistent/refractory GD, antithyroid drugs over 5 years with positive TRAb. The TCR library was made from RNA extracted from PBMCs. The sequences come from peripheral blood mononuclear cells (PBMCs), collected when the disease was refractory, from a patient treated with antithyroid drugs. The receptors come from a female donor with Graves disease.

This clonotype was seen more than once but under ten times. CDR3 bases: TGTGCCACCAGTGATTTTGGCAATGAGCAGTTCTTC. Translated, it gives CATSDFGNEQFF. The V and J genes are TRBV24-1 and TRBJ2-1, with D hard to call. CDR1 is KGHDR, CDR2 SFDVKD, per germline. The germline V and J ends were trimmed by 1 base and 6 bases, with 3 bases remaining between them. This CDR3 spans 12 amino acids.

This clonotype has at least ten counts. This chain joins TRBV2 and TRBJ1-5; no reliable D call. The CDR3 sequence is 15 residues long. V lost 4 bases and J lost 0, with 10 bases in between. In germline, CDR1 is SNHLY, CDR2 FYNNEI. The chain's CDR3 is CASSGDSNSNQPQHF. In nucleotides, the CDR3 is TGTGCCAGCAGTGGAGACTCGAATAGCAATCAGCCCCAGCATTTT.

With regard to this clonotype: This may be a read error: a much more frequent sequence differs by one nucleotide. CDR3 DNA sequence: TGTACCAGCAGCACTGACAGTCCCCACGAGCAGTACTTC. This sequence encodes CTSSTDSPHEQYF. V usage is TRBV12-3 or TRBV12-4 and J usage is TRBJ2-7; weak D call: TRBD1 (5 bases). This CDR3 has 13 amino acids.

The sample holds a few counts of this clonotype. The chain is built from TRBV19 and TRBJ1-2; unclear D gene. There are 13 residues in the CDR3. The germline V gene encodes CDR1 LNHDA and CDR2 SQIVND (reference sequence). V was cut by 4 bases and J by 8 bases, with 14 bases left in between. The CDR3 DNA follows: TGTGCCAGTAGTAGTTCCGGATGGAGCGGCTACACCTTC. This encodes CASSSSGWSGYTF.

The chain is built from TRBV20-1 and TRBJ1-1; D may be TRBD1 (6 bases). Germline CDR1 and CDR2: DFQATT and SNEGSKA (reference sequence). The CDR3 runs to 14 residues. With 1 base removed from V and 0 bases from J, the gap between germline ends came to 9 bases. The CDR3 nucleotides read TGCAGTGCTAGAGTCACAGGGTTGAACACTGAAGCTTTCTTT. Amino acids: CSARVTGLNTEAFF.

This clonotype was detected ten times or more. J is TRBJ1-4 and V is TRBV20-1; 11 bases fit TRBD1. The CDR3 totals 17 residues. Germline values: CDR1 DFQATT, CDR2 SNEGSKA (reference sequence). V lost 7 bases and J lost 3; bases outside the gene matches: 13. The CDR3 DNA reads as TGCAGTGTCCCTGGGACAGGGGGTGGTTTTTCTAATGAAAAACTGTTTTTT. Its protein is CSVPGTGGGFSNEKLFF.

This clonotype turned up a few times. The chain recombines TRBV20-1 with TRBJ1-4; 7 bases are shared with TRBD1. The germline V gene has CDR1 DFQATT and CDR2 SNEGSKA (reference sequence). The V and J ends lost 7 bases and 3 bases, in that order; junction bases with no gene match: 11. The CDR3 is made up of 15 amino acids. CDR3: CSGRTGGVANEKLFF. The CDR3 DNA reads as TGCAGTGGCAGGACAGGCGGAGTAGCTAATGAAAAACTGTTTTTT.

This clonotype was seen a handful of times. This chain connects TRBV5-5 to TRBJ2-6, with a tentative D call TRBD1 (5 bases). CDR3 length equals 15 residues. The germline CDR1 and CDR2 sequences are SGHKS and YYEKEE (reference sequence). The V end was cut by 3 bases, the J end by 3 bases, with 10 bases between. The CDR3 nucleotides are TGTGCCAGCAGCTCTCAGGGTTTTGGGGCCAACGTCCTGACTTTC. Translation: CASSSQGFGANVLTF.

This clonotype has a handful of counts. This rearrangement joins TRBV18 to TRBJ2-5, with TRBD2 identical over 12 bases. Trimming cost V 4 bases and J 1 base; bases outside gene matches: 13. The germline gives CDR1 KGHSH, CDR2 LQKENI. The CDR3 has 19 amino acids. In DNA form, the CDR3 reads TGTGCCAGCTCACTGAAACTAGCGGGAGGTGCGGCCCCCCAAGAGACCCAGTACTTC. It encodes CASSLKLAGGAAPQETQYF.

This clonotype has just a few counts. This rearrangement joins TRBV9 to TRBJ1-6; TRBD1 is a possible D gene (6 bases). Germline assignment: CDR1 SGDLS and CDR2 YYNGEE. The CDR3 contains 15 residues. Trimming stripped 7 bases from V and 4 bases from J, with 15 bases between. The CDR3 is CASSPQGQYNSPLHF. CDR3 DNA: TGTGCCAGCTCACCCCAAGGACAGTATAATTCACCCCTCCACTTT.

This clonotype was detected many times. V gene TRBV28 combines with J gene TRBJ1-2; D uncertain. Between the trimmed V and J ends, which lost 7 bases and 1 base, there was a span of 7 bases. This CDR3 has 12 residues. Germline V gene data show CDR1 as MDHEN and CDR2 as SYDVKM. CDR3 amino acids: CASTSNNYGYTF. The CDR3 DNA sequence: TGTGCCAGCACGTCTAATAACTATGGCTACACCTTC.

This clonotype has more than one count but fewer than ten. The chain is built from TRBV20-1 and TRBJ2-1; 12 bases fit TRBD2. The CDR3 has 16 residues. V dropped 2 bases and J dropped 4; count of bases not matched to a gene: 6. The V gene's germline CDR1 is DFQATT and CDR2 SNEGSKA (reference sequence). CDR3 DNA: TGCAGTGCTAGAAACCCTCTAGCGGGAGGGTACAATGAGCAGTTCTTC. Its protein is CSARNPLAGGYNEQFF.

This clonotype occurred a few times. J is TRBJ2-5 and V is TRBV19; D remains unclear. Germline CDR1 and CDR2: LNHDA and SQIVND (reference sequence). The length of the CDR3 is 13 residues. The V gene lost 4 bases and the J gene lost 4 bases, with 10 bases spanning the gap. This chain's CDR3 is CASSKEWGETQYF. For the CDR3, the DNA is TGTGCCAGTAGTAAGGAATGGGGAGAGACCCAGTACTTC.

The rearrangement joins TRBV2 to TRBJ2-1; 14 positions match TRBD2. Germline V gene sequence: CDR1 SNHLY, CDR2 FYNNEI. V trimming: 7 bases; J trimming: 3 bases; junction bases outside the gene matches: 2. This CDR3 region has 15 residues. CDR3 region: CASMTSGRDYNEQFF. Here the CDR3 DNA reads TGTGCCAGCATGACTAGCGGGAGGGACTACAATGAGCAGTTCTTC.

The chain couples TRBV2 to TRBJ1-2; 7 nucleotides agree with TRBD1. The V gene's germline CDR1 is SNHLY and CDR2 FYNNEI. The CDR3 sequence is 17 residues long. The V segment lost 5 bases and the J segment 4 bases; nucleotides outside the gene matches: 16. CDR3 sequence: CASSSSGTDKRSYGYTF. The CDR3 bases are TGTGCCAGCAGTTCTTCCGGGACAGACAAGAGGAGCTATGGCTACACCTTC.